This T cell receptor (beta chain) came from a study of cytomegalovirus exposure and HLA in healthy donors. Study-wide points: The study flagged roughly 150 TCR beta chains as cytomegalovirus-associated. That first-cohort TCR clusters tended to co-occur in the 130 or so validation repertoires was found in a later analysis.

This table comes from immunoSEQ multiplex PCR, and its TCRdb copy is limited to in-frame clones, with some not included. Among over 150,000 clones, about 86% were seen once, and the ten largest hold 2% to 2.5%. Losses at the gene ends were 5 bases for V and 7 bases for J; bases not matched to a gene: 1. This CDR3 comprises 12 residues. Germline loops: CDR1 WNHNN, CDR2 SYGVQD (reference sequence). Turning to this clone: The antigen is undetermined.

V usage is TRBV10-1 and J usage is TRBJ2-1; the match to TRBD1 covers 8 bases. The TCR comes from a young woman in good health and CMV-seronegative. Sequencing was performed on PBMCs. The CDR3 coding sequence is TGCGCCAGCAGTCGGACAGGGAATGAGCAGTTCTTC. It translates to CASSRTGNEQFF.